The entry that follows covers one T cell receptor (beta chain) sequence. This CDR3 has 14 amino acids. J gave up 5 bases and V 0 bases, and 3 bases lay outside the gene matches. The V gene's germline CDR1 is SGDLS and CDR2 YYNGEE. This entry belongs to a study of T cells in localized non-small cell lung cancer. Some clones are missing from TCRdb's copy, which holds only in-frame ones; the method was immunoSEQ multiplex PCR. Counted here are some 38,000 clones, roughly 89% occurring once; the ten biggest clones make up around 5.6%. The chain links TRBV9 to TRBJ2-7; TRBD1 agrees at 9 bases. This TCR was sampled from a male donor older than 55 with stage II lung adenocarcinoma. Source: peripheral blood mononuclear cells, taken before any cancer treatment. In DNA form, the CDR3 reads TGTGCCAGCAGCGTAGACGGACAGGGGAACGAGCAGTACTTC. Translated: CASSVDGQGNEQYF.